Given below is one TCR beta chain in context. Its specificity is not known. These data are taken from a study of T cell responses to AZD1222 COVID-19 vaccine. Study background: Second doses that came at about 4 or about 12 weeks were put together.

Generated by immunoSEQ multiplex PCR, the TCRdb table keeps only in-frame clones and is missing some. The sample lists around 200,000 clones, around 88% seen once, with roughly 0.49% in the top ten. Germline CDR1 MNHEY, CDR2 SVGEGT. There are 15 residues in the CDR3. J lost 5 bases, V lost 6 bases, and 9 bases had no gene match. General study findings and limits: Most donors were white British, females outnumbered males, and clonal diversity was possibly underestimated. Targeting of unmutated variant regions was reportedly seen in nearly half of spike-specific TCRs.

The genes are TRBV6-2 or TRBV6-3 and TRBJ1-3, with 8 bases matching TRBD1. This specimen consisted of peripheral blood, obtained on day 0 of AZD1222 vaccination. The sequence was collected from an adult in good health. This CDR3 reads CASSLGQGSRNTIYF. The CDR3 nucleotides are TGTGCCAGCAGCCTTGGACAGGGTTCGAGAAACACCATATATTTT.